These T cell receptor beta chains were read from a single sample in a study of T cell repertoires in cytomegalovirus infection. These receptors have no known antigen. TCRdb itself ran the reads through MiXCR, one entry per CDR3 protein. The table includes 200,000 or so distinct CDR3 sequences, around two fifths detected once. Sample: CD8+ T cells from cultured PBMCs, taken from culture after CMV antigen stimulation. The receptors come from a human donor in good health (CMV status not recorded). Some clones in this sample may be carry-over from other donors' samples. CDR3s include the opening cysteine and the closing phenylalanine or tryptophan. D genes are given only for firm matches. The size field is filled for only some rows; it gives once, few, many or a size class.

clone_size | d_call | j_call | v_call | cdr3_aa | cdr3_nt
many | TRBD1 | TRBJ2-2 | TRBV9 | CASSESTGAPRGELFF | TGTGCCAGCAGCGAATCGACAGGGGCCCCGCGCGGAGAGCTGTTTTTT
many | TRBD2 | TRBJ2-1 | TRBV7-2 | CASSLEPGLAGGNEQFF | TGTGCCAGCAGCTTAGAACCGGGACTAGCGGGAGGCAATGAGCAGTTCTTC
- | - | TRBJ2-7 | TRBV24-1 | CATPLAQNNYEQYF | TGTGCCACCCCCCTGGCCCAAAACAACTACGAGCAGTACTTC
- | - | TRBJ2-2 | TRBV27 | CASLLAANTGELFF | TGTGCCAGCCTTCTGGCGGCGAACACCGGGGAGCTGTTTTTT
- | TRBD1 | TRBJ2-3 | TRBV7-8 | CASRPRTGFTDTQYF | TGTGCCAGCAGACCCCGGACAGGGTTCACAGATACGCAGTATTTT
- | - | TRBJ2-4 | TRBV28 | CASSFGGEAKNIQYF | TGTGCCAGCAGTTTTGGGGGTGAGGCCAAAAACATTCAGTACTTC
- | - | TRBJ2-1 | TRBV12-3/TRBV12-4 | CATLTPPYNEQLF | TGTGCCACCCTGACCCCCCCCTACAATGAGCAGCTCTTC
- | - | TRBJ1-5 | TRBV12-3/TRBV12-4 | CASSQTGSNQPQRF | TGTGCCAGCAGCCAAACCGGTAGCAATCAGCCCCAGCGTTTT
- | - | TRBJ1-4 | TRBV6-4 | CASSAVHRKGYEKLFF | TGTGCCAGCAGTGCGGTTCACCGTAAGGGGTATGAAAAACTGTTTTTT
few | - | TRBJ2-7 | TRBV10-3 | CAIMEEGFYEQYF | TGTGCCATCATGGAAGAGGGCTTCTACGAGCAGTACTTC
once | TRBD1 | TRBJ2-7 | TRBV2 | CASSDADRVAYEQYF | TGTGCCAGCAGTGATGCGGACAGGGTTGCCTACGAGCAGTACTTC
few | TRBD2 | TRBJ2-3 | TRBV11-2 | CASSPYPVGGRSPDTQYF | TGTGCCAGCAGCCCTTACCCGGTGGGCGGGAGGTCCCCAGATACGCAGTATTTT
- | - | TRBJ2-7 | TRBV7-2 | CASSLTGKGLYEQYF | TGTGCCAGCAGCCTCACAGGGAAGGGGCTCTACGAGCAGTACTTC
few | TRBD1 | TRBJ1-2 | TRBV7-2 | CASSSTRGSQGYTF | TGTGCCAGCAGCTCCACCAGGGGGTCTCAAGGCTACACCTTC
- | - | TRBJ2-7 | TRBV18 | CASSPGEEQYF | TGTGCCAGCTCACCGGGAGAGGAGCAGTACTTC
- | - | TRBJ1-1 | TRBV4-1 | CASSQVGGEAFF | TGCGCCAGCAGCCAAGTGGGTGGTGAAGCTTTCTTT
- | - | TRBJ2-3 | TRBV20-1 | CSARDSSGTSTDTQYF | TGCAGTGCTAGAGATTCAAGCGGAACTAGCACAGATACGCAGTATTTT
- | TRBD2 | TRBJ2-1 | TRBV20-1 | CSASVGSGGYNEQFF | TGCAGTGCCTCCGTAGGTAGCGGGGGCTACAATGAGCAGTTCTTC
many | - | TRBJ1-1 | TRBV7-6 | CASSLSKSGPNTEAFF | TGTGCCAGCAGCTTATCCAAATCGGGACCGAACACTGAAGCTTTCTTT
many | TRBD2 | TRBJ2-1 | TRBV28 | CASTPTPPASGDEQFF | TGTGCCAGCACTCCCACCCCCCCCGCTAGCGGGGATGAGCAGTTCTTC
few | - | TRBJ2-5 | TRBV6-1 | CASSERVDTKKTQYF | TGTGCCAGCAGTGAACGGGTGGACACAAAAAAGACCCAGTACTTC
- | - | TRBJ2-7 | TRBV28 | CASSLSGKYYEQYF | TGTGCCAGCAGTTTATCCGGGAAATACTACGAGCAGTACTTC
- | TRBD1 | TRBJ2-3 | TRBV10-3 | CAISGRTGASTDTQYF | TGTGCCATCAGTGGGAGGACAGGGGCTAGCACAGATACGCAGTATTTT
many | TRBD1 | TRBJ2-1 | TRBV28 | CASSFLLSGTGTYNEQFF | TGTGCCAGCAGTTTCCTACTCTCTGGGACAGGTACCTACAATGAGCAGTTCTTC
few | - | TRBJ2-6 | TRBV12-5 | CASGFSGANVLTF | TGTGCTAGTGGTTTTTCTGGGGCCAACGTCCTGACTTTC
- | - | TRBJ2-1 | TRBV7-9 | CASSPGRAGFNEQFF | TGTGCCAGCAGCCCAGGTAGGGCGGGATTCAATGAGCAGTTCTTC
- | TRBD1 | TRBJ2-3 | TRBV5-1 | CASTTGQGTDTQYF | TGCGCCAGCACCACCGGACAGGGGACAGATACGCAGTATTTT
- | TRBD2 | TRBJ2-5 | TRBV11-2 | CASSLRSSGGRVGTQYF | TGTGCCAGCAGCTTACGATCTAGCGGGGGACGAGTTGGGACCCAGTACTTC
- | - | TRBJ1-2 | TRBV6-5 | CASLPGPNYGYTF | TGTGCCAGCCTCCCGGGGCCTAACTATGGCTACACCTTC
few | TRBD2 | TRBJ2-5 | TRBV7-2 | CASSSSRLAGAETQYF | TGTGCCAGCAGCTCGTCCCGACTAGCGGGAGCGGAGACCCAGTACTTC
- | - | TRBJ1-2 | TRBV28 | CASSLRQTTNYGYTF | TGTGCCAGCAGTTTAAGGCAGACTACTAACTATGGCTACACCTTC